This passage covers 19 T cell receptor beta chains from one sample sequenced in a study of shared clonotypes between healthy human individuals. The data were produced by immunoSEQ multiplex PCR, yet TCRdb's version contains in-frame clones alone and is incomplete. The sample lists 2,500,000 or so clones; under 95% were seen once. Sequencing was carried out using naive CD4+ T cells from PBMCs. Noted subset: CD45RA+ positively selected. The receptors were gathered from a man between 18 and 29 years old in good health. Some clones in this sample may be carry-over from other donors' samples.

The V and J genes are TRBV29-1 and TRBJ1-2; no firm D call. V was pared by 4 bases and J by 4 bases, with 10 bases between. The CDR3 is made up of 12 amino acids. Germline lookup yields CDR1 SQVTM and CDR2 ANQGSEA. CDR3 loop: CSVGYGAYGYTF. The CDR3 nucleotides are TGCAGCGTTGGGTACGGCGCCTATGGCTACACCTTC.

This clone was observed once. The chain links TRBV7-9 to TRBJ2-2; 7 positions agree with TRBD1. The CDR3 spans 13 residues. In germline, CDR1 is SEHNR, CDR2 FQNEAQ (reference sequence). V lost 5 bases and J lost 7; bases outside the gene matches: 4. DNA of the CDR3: TGTGCCAGCAGCCCGGGACAGCACGGGGAGCTGTTTTTT. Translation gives CASSPGQHGELFF. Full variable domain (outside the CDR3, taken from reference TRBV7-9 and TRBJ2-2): DTGVSQNPRHKITKRGQNVTFRCDPISEHNRLYWYRQTLGQGPEFLTYFQNEAQLEKSRLLSDRFSAERPKGSFSTLEIQRTEQGDSAMYLCASSPGQHGELFFGEGSRLTVL.

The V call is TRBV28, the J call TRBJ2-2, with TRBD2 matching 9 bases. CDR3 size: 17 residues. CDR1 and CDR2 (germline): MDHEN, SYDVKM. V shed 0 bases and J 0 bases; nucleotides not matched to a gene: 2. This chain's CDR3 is CASSLWGLAPNTGELFF. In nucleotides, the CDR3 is TGTGCCAGCAGTTTATGGGGACTAGCCCCGAACACCGGGGAGCTGTTTTTT.

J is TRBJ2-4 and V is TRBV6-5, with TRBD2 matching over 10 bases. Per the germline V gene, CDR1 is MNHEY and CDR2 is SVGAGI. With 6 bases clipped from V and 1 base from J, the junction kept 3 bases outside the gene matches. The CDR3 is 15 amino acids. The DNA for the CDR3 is TGTGCCAGCAGCCTAGCGGGAGCTGCCAAAAACATTCAGTACTTC. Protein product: CASSLAGAAKNIQYF.

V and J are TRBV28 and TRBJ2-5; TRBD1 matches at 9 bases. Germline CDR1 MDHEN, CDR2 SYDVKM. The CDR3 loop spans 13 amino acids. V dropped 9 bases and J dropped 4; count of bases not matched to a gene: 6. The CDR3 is CASTGTGRETQYF. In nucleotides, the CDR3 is TGTGCCAGTACCGGGACAGGGAGAGAGACCCAGTACTTC.

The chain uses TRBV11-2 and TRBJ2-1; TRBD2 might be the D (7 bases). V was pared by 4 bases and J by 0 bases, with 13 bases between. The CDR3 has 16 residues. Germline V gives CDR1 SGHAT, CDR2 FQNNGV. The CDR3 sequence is CASSSPRGASYNEQFF. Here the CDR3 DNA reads TGTGCCAGCAGCTCACCCCGGGGGGCCTCCTACAATGAGCAGTTCTTC.

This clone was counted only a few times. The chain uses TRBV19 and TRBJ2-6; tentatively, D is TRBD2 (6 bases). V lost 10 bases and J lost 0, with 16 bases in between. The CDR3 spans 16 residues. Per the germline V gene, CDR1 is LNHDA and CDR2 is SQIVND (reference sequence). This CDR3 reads CATRDVLSSGANVLTF. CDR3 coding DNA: TGTGCCACGCGGGACGTGTTGAGCTCTGGGGCCAACGTCCTGACTTTC.

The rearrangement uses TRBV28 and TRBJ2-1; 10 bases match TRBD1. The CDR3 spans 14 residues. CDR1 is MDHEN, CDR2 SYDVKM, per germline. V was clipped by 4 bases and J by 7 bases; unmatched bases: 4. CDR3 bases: TGTGCCAGCAGTTGGGGGACAGGGGCGAATGAGCAGTTCTTC. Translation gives CASSWGTGANEQFF.

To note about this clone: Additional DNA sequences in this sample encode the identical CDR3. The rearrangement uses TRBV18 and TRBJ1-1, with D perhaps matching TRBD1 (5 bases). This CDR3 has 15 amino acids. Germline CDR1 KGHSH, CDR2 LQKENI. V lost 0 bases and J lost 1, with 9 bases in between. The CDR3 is CASSPPGGANTEAFF. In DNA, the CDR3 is TGTGCCAGCTCACCACCCGGTGGGGCGAACACTGAAGCTTTCTTT.

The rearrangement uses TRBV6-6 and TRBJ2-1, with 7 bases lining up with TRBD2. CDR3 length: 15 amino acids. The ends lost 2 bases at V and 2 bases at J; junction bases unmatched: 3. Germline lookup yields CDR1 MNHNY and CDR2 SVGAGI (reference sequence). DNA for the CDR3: TGTGCCAGCAGTTACGGCGGGGGAGCCTACAATGAGCAGTTCTTC. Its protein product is CASSYGGGAYNEQFF.

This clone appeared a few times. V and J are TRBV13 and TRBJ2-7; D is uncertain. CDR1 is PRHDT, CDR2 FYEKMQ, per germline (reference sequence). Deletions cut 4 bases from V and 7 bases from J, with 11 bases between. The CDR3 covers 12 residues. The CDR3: CASSYPLREQYF. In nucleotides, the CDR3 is TGTGCCAGCAGCTATCCCCTACGAGAGCAGTACTTC.

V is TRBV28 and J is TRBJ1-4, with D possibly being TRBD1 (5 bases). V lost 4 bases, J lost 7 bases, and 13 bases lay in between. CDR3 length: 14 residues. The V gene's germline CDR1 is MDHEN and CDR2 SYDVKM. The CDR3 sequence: CASSWGVGVEKLFF. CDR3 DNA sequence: TGTGCCAGCAGTTGGGGGGTTGGAGTTGAAAAACTGTTTTTT.

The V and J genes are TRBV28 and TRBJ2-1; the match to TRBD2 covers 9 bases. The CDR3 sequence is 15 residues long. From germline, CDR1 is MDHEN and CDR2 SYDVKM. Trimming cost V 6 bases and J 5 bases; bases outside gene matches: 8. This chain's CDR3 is CASSNEGLANNEQFF. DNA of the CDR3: TGTGCCAGCAGCAACGAGGGACTAGCTAACAATGAGCAGTTCTTC.

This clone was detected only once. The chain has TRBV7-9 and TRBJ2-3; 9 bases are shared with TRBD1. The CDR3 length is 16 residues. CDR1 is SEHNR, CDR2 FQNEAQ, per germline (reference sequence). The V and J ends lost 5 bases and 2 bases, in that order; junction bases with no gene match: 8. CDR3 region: CASSPWDRDFTDTQYF. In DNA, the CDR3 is TGTGCCAGCAGCCCCTGGGACAGGGATTTCACAGATACGCAGTATTTT.

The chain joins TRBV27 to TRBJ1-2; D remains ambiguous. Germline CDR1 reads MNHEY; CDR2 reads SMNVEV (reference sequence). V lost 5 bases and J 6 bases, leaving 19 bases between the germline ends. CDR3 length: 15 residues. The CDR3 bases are TGTGCCAGCAGTGCTTATAAAGAGCGTGAGGATGGCTACACCTTC. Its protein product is CASSAYKEREDGYTF.

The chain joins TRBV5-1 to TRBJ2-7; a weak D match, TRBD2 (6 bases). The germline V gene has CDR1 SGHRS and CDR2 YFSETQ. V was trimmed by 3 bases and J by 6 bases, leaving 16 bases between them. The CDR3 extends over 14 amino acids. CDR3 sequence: CASSSDPRGSEQYF. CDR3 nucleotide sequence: TGCGCCAGCAGCTCGGACCCCCGGGGGAGCGAGCAGTACTTC.

Here the CDR3 reads CASSIRGPEVEQYF. In DNA form, the CDR3 reads TGTGCCAGTAGTATTAGGGGACCAGAGGTCGAGCAGTACTTC. This rearrangement joins TRBV19 to TRBJ2-7; D might be TRBD1 or TRBD2, each matching 5 bases. Germline values: CDR1 LNHDA, CDR2 SQIVND (reference sequence). This CDR3 contains 14 residues. Deletions cut 3 bases from V and 6 bases from J, with 15 bases between.

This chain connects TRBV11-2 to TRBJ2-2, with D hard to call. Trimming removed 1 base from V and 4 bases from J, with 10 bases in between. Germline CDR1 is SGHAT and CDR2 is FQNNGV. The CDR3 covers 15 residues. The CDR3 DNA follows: TGTGCCAGCAGCTTAGGCCGTGGTGGCACCGGGGAGCTGTTTTTT. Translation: CASSLGRGGTGELFF.

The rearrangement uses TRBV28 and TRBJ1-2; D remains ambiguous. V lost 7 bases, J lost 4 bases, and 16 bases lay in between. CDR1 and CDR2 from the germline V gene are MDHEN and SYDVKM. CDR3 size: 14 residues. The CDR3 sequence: CASTNNRRIYGYTF. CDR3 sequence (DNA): TGTGCCAGCACTAACAATCGTCGGATCTATGGCTACACCTTC.